Below are 19 T cell receptor beta chains sequenced from a single sample in a study of graft-versus-host responses after intestinal transplantation. Method: immunoSEQ multiplex PCR; TCRdb's copy keeps in-frame clones and lacks some. The sample consists of about 100,000 clones, about 88% of them appearing once. Their cognate antigens are unknown. This sample comprised unstimulated CD4+ T cells sorted from spleen or lymph node cells, obtained before transplant. Receptors originate from a human donor who was the organ donor for an intestinal transplant.

The CDR3 DNA reads as TGCGCCAGCAGCTCGAGACCGATCTCTGGAAACACCATATATTTT. This translates into CASSSRPISGNTIYF. V is TRBV5-1 and J is TRBJ1-3; D call uncertain. Trimming cost V 3 bases and J 0 bases, with 10 bases left between them. The CDR3 contains 15 residues. Germline values: CDR1 SGHRS, CDR2 YFSETQ.

A few counts support this clone. This chain joins TRBV4-1 and TRBJ2-7; 10 bases are a match to TRBD2. Germline CDR1 MGHRA, CDR2 YSYEKL. The CDR3 loop spans 15 amino acids. Trimming removed 5 bases from V and 3 bases from J; junction bases left unmatched: 7. CDR3: CASSAGTSGDYEQYF. The CDR3 DNA reads TGCGCCAGCAGCGCGGGAACTAGCGGGGACTACGAGCAGTACTTC.

The rearrangement joins TRBV6-1 to TRBJ2-2; 8 bases are a match to TRBD1. The germline V gene has CDR1 MNHNS and CDR2 SASEGT. CDR3 size: 14 residues. With 10 bases clipped from V and 3 bases from J, the junction kept 7 bases outside the gene matches. CDR3 region: CAIVRQGHTGELFF. CDR3 bases: TGTGCCATCGTGAGACAGGGGCACACCGGGGAGCTGTTTTTT.

The CDR3 sequence is CASSLRGPIYEQYF. In DNA form, the CDR3 reads TGTGCCAGCAGCTTACGAGGGCCCATCTACGAGCAGTACTTC. V is TRBV7-2 and J is TRBJ2-7, with D perhaps matching TRBD2 (5 bases). The V gene lost 2 bases and the J gene lost 3 bases, with 11 bases spanning the gap. CDR1 and CDR2 from the germline V gene are SGHTA and FQGNSA. The CDR3 has 14 amino acids. Together with reference TRBV7-2 and TRBJ2-7, the CDR3 gives the full variable domain: GAGVSQSPSNKVTEKGKDVELRCDPISGHTALYWYRQSLGQGLEFLIYFQGNSAPDKSGLPSDRFSAERTGGSVSTLTIQRTQQEDSAVYLCASSLRGPIYEQYFGPGTRLTVT.

The V call is TRBV30, the J call TRBJ2-1; 7 bases match TRBD1. The CDR3 has 16 amino acids. V lost 4 bases and J lost 0; bases outside the gene matches: 9. Germline V CDR1 and CDR2: GTSNPN, SVGIG (reference sequence). Written as DNA, the CDR3 is TGTGCCTGGAACAGGGGCCGATCCCCCTCCTACAATGAGCAGTTCTTC. It codes for CAWNRGRSPSYNEQFF.

The chain recombines TRBV11-2 with TRBJ1-6, with 8 bases that match TRBD1. CDR3 length equals 15 residues. CDR1 is SGHAT, CDR2 FQNNGV, per germline. Trimming took 6 bases from V and 9 from J; bases not matched to a gene: 10. The CDR3 region has the DNA TGTGCCAGCAGACCGTTGACAGGGGCGGGTTCACCCCTCCACTTT. Translation gives CASRPLTGAGSPLHF.

The V call is TRBV2, the J call TRBJ2-7; D is unresolved. The CDR3 is made up of 12 amino acids. The V end was cut by 6 bases, the J end by 3 bases, with 9 bases between. The germline V gene has CDR1 SNHLY and CDR2 FYNNEI. CDR3 sequence reads: CASSSDVYEQYF. The CDR3 DNA reads as TGTGCCAGCAGCTCCGACGTCTACGAGCAGTACTTC.

The chain joins TRBV9 to TRBJ2-3; TRBD2 matches at 8 bases. This CDR3 is built from 16 residues. Germline trimming cut 0 bases from V and 8 bases from J; bases unmatched to any gene: 11. Germline CDR1 and CDR2: SGDLS and YYNGEE. The CDR3 nucleotides read TGTGCCAGCAGCGTAGACGTCGGGGGGACTAGTGCTACGCAGTATTTT. Amino acids: CASSVDVGGTSATQYF.

This sequence joins TRBV5-6 and TRBJ1-2, with TRBD1 as a possible D gene (5 bases). Germline V CDR1 and CDR2: SGHDT, YYEEEE. The length of the CDR3 is 15 residues. Trimming took off 1 base at V and 7 bases at J, with 17 bases between the two ends. The CDR3 DNA sequence: TGTGCCAGCAGCTTGCGGGCAGAGGGGCGGATTGGCTACACCTTC. Residues: CASSLRAEGRIGYTF.

V gene TRBV6-1 combines with J gene TRBJ1-5, with TRBD1 matching over 9 bases. Germline-derived CDR1 and CDR2 are MNHNS and SASEGT. Trimming at V came to 4 bases and at J to 2 bases, leaving 0 bases not matched to a gene. This CDR3 comprises 14 residues. CDR3 nucleotides: TGTGCCAGCAGTGGGACAGGGGGCAATCAGCCCCAGCATTTT. This gives the protein CASSGTGGNQPQHF.

The rearrangement uses TRBV19 and TRBJ2-5, with D maybe TRBD1 (6 bases). Germline CDR1 and CDR2: LNHDA and SQIVND (reference sequence). This CDR3 region has 16 residues. Trimming removed 4 bases at V and 2 bases at J, with 17 bases between. The CDR3 coding sequence is TGTGCCAGTAGTAGACCGGGACATCCAGGACAAGAGACCCAGTACTTC. It yields the protein CASSRPGHPGQETQYF.

This clone was counted only a few times. The V gene is TRBV19, the J gene TRBJ1-1, with D unresolved. In germline, CDR1 is LNHDA, CDR2 SQIVND (reference sequence). Trimming removed 5 bases at V and 0 bases at J, with 19 bases between. The CDR3 spans 17 residues. CDR3 DNA: TGTGCCAGTAGTTCCGGTAGGGCGGGCAGATTGAACACTGAAGCTTTCTTT. Encoded protein: CASSSGRAGRLNTEAFF.

The genes are TRBV7-7 and TRBJ2-2, with D uncertain. Germline assignment: CDR1 SSHAT and CDR2 FNYEAQ (reference sequence). CDR3 length: 15 residues. Trimming pared 1 base from V and 1 base from J, leaving 7 bases between. The CDR3 sequence is CASSLVPGNTGELFF. The CDR3 DNA reads TGTGCCAGCAGCTTAGTTCCAGGGAACACCGGGGAGCTGTTTTTT.

DNA for the CDR3: TGTGCCAGCAGTTTATCCGAGGTGTGGGAAAAACTGTTTTTT. Translated, it gives CASSLSEVWEKLFF. V usage is TRBV28 and J usage is TRBJ1-4, with D unresolved. Germline V CDR1 and CDR2: MDHEN, SYDVKM. V was clipped by 1 base and J by 8 bases, with 11 bases between them. The CDR3 spans 14 residues. Based on the CDR3 plus reference TRBV28 and TRBJ1-4, the full variable domain is DVKVTQSSRYLVKRTGEKVFLECVQDMDHENMFWYRQDPGLGLRLIYFSYDVKMKEKGDIPEGYSVSREKKERFSLILESASTNQTSMYLCASSLSEVWEKLFFGSGTQLSVL.

This chain joins TRBV7-2 and TRBJ2-5; 8 nucleotides line up with TRBD1. The V segment lost 5 bases and the J segment 2 bases; nucleotides outside the gene matches: 7. This CDR3 has 15 residues. Germline V gives CDR1 SGHTA, CDR2 FQGNSA. CDR3 bases: TGTGCCAGCAGCCAGAGACAGGGGAGACAAGAGACCCAGTACTTC. This encodes CASSQRQGRQETQYF.

The genes are TRBV5-1 and TRBJ2-1, with TRBD2 matching over 10 bases. Germline CDR1 is SGHRS and CDR2 is YFSETQ. J was trimmed by 6 bases and V by 4 bases; bases with no gene match: 10. This CDR3 comprises 16 residues. The CDR3 protein is CASSAGPGLAANEQFF. CDR3 coding DNA: TGCGCCAGCAGCGCCGGACCCGGACTAGCGGCCAATGAGCAGTTCTTC.

The chain employs TRBV5-1 and TRBJ2-6, with D uncertain. Looked up from germline, CDR1 is SGHRS and CDR2 is YFSETQ. CDR3 length equals 18 residues. Trimming left V 0 bases short and J 2 bases short, with 15 bases between. The CDR3 DNA reads as TGCGCCAGCAGCTTGGTAGTCGGAAGTGGAGCTGGGGCCAACGTCCTGACTTTC. This gives the protein CASSLVVGSGAGANVLTF.

The chain links TRBV29-1 to TRBJ1-2, with 8 nucleotides matching TRBD1. Germline CDR1 SQVTM, CDR2 ANQGSEA. The CDR3 totals 14 residues. The trim removed 0 bases at V and 2 bases at J, leaving 2 bases unmatched. CDR3 region: CSVEDRGQNYGYTF. The CDR3 DNA follows: TGCAGCGTTGAAGACAGGGGGCAGAACTATGGCTACACCTTC.

CDR3 bases: TGTGCCAGCAGCGTAGATCCAGTGAACACTGAAGCTTTCTTT. Its protein product is CASSVDPVNTEAFF. The chain is built from TRBV9 and TRBJ1-1; D uncertain. The V end lost 0 bases, the J end lost 0 bases, and 6 bases lay between the germline ends. In germline, CDR1 is SGDLS, CDR2 YYNGEE. CDR3 size: 14 residues.